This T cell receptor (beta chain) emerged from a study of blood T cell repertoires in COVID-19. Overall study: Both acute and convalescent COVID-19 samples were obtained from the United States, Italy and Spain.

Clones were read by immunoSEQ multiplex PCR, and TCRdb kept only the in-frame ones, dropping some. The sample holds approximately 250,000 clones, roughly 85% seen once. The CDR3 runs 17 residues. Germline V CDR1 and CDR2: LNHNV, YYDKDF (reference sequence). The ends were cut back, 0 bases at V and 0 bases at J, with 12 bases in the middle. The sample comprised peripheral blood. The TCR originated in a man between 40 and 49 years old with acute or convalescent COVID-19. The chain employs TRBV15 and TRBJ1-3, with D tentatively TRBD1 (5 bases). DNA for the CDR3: TGTGCCACCAGCAGAGATCAGCAGGGCTTCTCTGGAAACACCATATATTTT. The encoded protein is CATSRDQQGFSGNTIYF.